These 30 T cell receptor beta chains came from one sample sequenced in a study of shared clonotypes between healthy human individuals. Sequencing was performed with immunoSEQ multiplex PCR; in TCRdb, only in-frame clones are kept and a portion is missing. The sample includes roughly 500,000 clones, 70% to 80% seen only once; the top ten take over 10%. The sample taken for sequencing was PBMCs. These receptors were collected from a woman aged 40 to 50 in good health. Some clones in this sample may be carry-over from other donors' samples.

The V call is TRBV29-1, the J call TRBJ2-1; tentatively, D is TRBD2 (5 bases). CDR3 length equals 14 residues. Germline-derived CDR1 and CDR2 are SQVTM and ANQGSEA. The germline V and J ends were trimmed by 3 bases and 5 bases, with 14 bases remaining between them. DNA for the CDR3: TGCAGCGTTGACGTTTCGGGATCGCACAATGAGCAGTTCTTC. This translates into CSVDVSGSHNEQFF.

The V and J genes are TRBV25-1 and TRBJ2-7; weak D call: TRBD1 (7 bases). Trimming took 4 bases from V and 2 from J, leaving 9 bases between them. This CDR3 has 13 residues. Germline values: CDR1 MGHDK, CDR2 SYGVNS. The CDR3 nucleotides are TGTGCCAGCAGTGCCAGGGGGGCCTACGAGCAGTACTTC. Residues: CASSARGAYEQYF.

In DNA form, the CDR3 reads TGTGCCAGCAACCCGGGACCCAACAAAAACATTCAGTACTTC. Translating gives CASNPGPNKNIQYF. The rearrangement joins TRBV2 to TRBJ2-4; D could derive from TRBD1 or TRBD2 (5 bases each). CDR3 length: 14 amino acids. Germline V CDR1 and CDR2: SNHLY, FYNNEI. The V end was cut by 7 bases, the J end by 3 bases, with 13 bases between.

V and J are TRBV5-4 and TRBJ2-5; weak D call: TRBD2 (6 bases). Trimming shortened V by 0 bases and J by 5 bases, and 20 bases separated the two germline ends. The CDR3 has 17 residues. The V gene's germline CDR1 is SGHNT and CDR2 YYREEE (reference sequence). The CDR3 DNA follows: TGTGCCAGCAGCTTGGGGACTGGCTCGGTTCGGGGGGAGACCCAGTACTTC. Protein product: CASSLGTGSVRGETQYF.

The chain links TRBV6-6 to TRBJ2-1; 8 bases line up with TRBD2. The CDR3 sequence is 16 residues long. Trimming cost V 2 bases and J 6 bases; bases outside gene matches: 9. Germline CDR1 is MNHNY and CDR2 is SVGAGI (reference sequence). The DNA for the CDR3 is TGTGCCAGCAGTTACCCCGGGACTAGATCTTCCAATGAGCAGTTCTTC. Amino acids: CASSYPGTRSSNEQFF.

This chain links TRBV30 with TRBJ1-2; D remains unclear. The CDR3 is 13 residues long. Trimming removed 2 bases at V and 0 bases at J, with 7 bases between. Germline loops: CDR1 GTSNPN, CDR2 SVGIG (reference sequence). For the CDR3, the DNA is TGTGCCTGGAGTCCAGGTTCTAACTATGGCTACACCTTC. Translating gives CAWSPGSNYGYTF.

The rearrangement uses TRBV4-3 and TRBJ2-7; maybe TRBD1 (6 bases). From germline, CDR1 is LGHNA and CDR2 YSLEER. CDR3 size: 13 residues. Trimming removed 1 base from V and 7 bases from J, with 11 bases in between. CDR3 protein: CASSQARGREQYF. The CDR3 DNA follows: TGCGCCAGCAGCCAAGCCAGGGGTAGGGAGCAGTACTTC.

This clone was found once. V usage is TRBV27 and J usage is TRBJ2-3; 11 nucleotides align to TRBD2. Germline loops: CDR1 MNHEY, CDR2 SMNVEV (reference sequence). V lost 8 bases to trimming and J lost 5 bases; unmatched junction nucleotides: 3. The length of the CDR3 is 13 residues. CDR3 amino acids: CASRLAGLDTQYF. For the CDR3, the DNA is TGTGCCAGCCGACTAGCGGGATTAGATACGCAGTATTTT.

The rearrangement uses TRBV7-9 and TRBJ1-4, with TRBD1 matching 9 bases. This CDR3 region has 14 residues. The V segment lost 3 bases and the J segment 8 bases; nucleotides outside the gene matches: 4. Germline V gene data show CDR1 as SEHNR and CDR2 as FQNEAQ (reference sequence). The CDR3 DNA follows: TGTGCCAGCAGCTTTGGGGACAGGGCGGAAAAACTGTTTTTT. Translating it yields CASSFGDRAEKLFF.

The chain is built from TRBV7-3 and TRBJ2-3; D gene unclear. This CDR3 region has 13 residues. The V gene's germline CDR1 is SGHTA and CDR2 FQGTGA. Trimming shortened V by 3 bases and J by 8 bases, and 12 bases separated the two germline ends. The CDR3: CASSLDPSGTQYF. The DNA for the CDR3 is TGTGCCAGCAGCTTGGACCCTTCGGGTACGCAGTATTTT.

This sequence joins TRBV27 and TRBJ2-1, with TRBD2 matching over 14 bases. With V trimmed by 4 bases and J by 3 bases, 2 bases remained unmatched. The CDR3 loop spans 16 amino acids. Germline V lookup: CDR1 MNHEY, CDR2 SMNVEV (reference sequence). CDR3 bases: TGTGCCAGCAGTTCGACTAGCGGGAGGGACTACAATGAGCAGTTCTTC. This translates into CASSSTSGRDYNEQFF.

The rearrangement uses TRBV11-2 and TRBJ2-1; weak D call: TRBD2 (5 bases). The CDR3 consists of 18 residues. Trimming removed 4 bases from V and 8 bases from J, with 27 bases in between. Germline CDR1 reads SGHAT; CDR2 reads FQNNGV. CDR3 bases: TGTGCCAGCAGCTCAGTGGGCGGACGGGGTCGAAATCGGCATGAGCAGTTCTTC. It encodes CASSSVGGRGRNRHEQFF.

The V call is TRBV7-2, the J call TRBJ1-2, with a possible D match to TRBD1 (5 bases). Germline V gives CDR1 SGHTA, CDR2 FQGNSA. V was trimmed by 5 bases and J by 1 base, leaving 14 bases between them. This CDR3 is 15 amino acids long. CDR3 amino acids: CASSTIHRINYGYTF. CDR3 DNA: TGTGCCAGCAGCACTATTCACAGGATTAACTATGGCTACACCTTC. The variable domain in full, with the rest retrieved from reference TRBV7-2 and TRBJ1-2, is GAGVSQSPSNKVTEKGKDVELRCDPISGHTALYWYRQSLGQGLEFLIYFQGNSAPDKSGLPSDRFSAERTGGSVSTLTIQRTQQEDSAVYLCASSTIHRINYGYTFGSGTRLTVV.

Only one count was recorded for this clone. V is TRBV18 and J is TRBJ2-5; D gene unclear. CDR3 length: 14 residues. Trimming pared 5 bases from V and 0 bases from J, leaving 10 bases between. Per the germline V gene, CDR1 is KGHSH and CDR2 is LQKENI. This chain's CDR3 is CASSAAWDQETQYF. As DNA, the CDR3 is TGTGCCAGCTCAGCTGCCTGGGACCAAGAGACCCAGTACTTC.

On this clone itself: This clone may be a read error of a much larger clone one base away. The CDR3 DNA sequence: TGTGCCAGCAGCTTAGGGGGCACCGGGGAGCTGTTTTTT. It specifies CASSLGGTGELFF. The J gene is TRBJ2-2, the V gene TRBV13; D not certain. Trimming took off 0 bases at V and 4 bases at J, with 3 bases between the two ends. The CDR3 totals 13 residues. Germline V gene data show CDR1 as PRHDT and CDR2 as FYEKMQ (reference sequence).

This sequence joins TRBV28 and TRBJ1-5; perhaps TRBD1 as D (6 bases). V lost 7 bases, J lost 6 bases, and 16 bases lay in between. Germline V lookup: CDR1 MDHEN, CDR2 SYDVKM. This CDR3 has 14 residues. The CDR3 DNA is TGTGCCAGCATACTGGGGGGCGGGGGTCAGCCCCAGCATTTT. Translated, it gives CASILGGGGQPQHF.

J is TRBJ1-1 and V is TRBV7-9; TRBD1 might be the D (5 bases). The CDR3 has 15 residues. Trimming took 1 base from V and 3 from J, leaving 12 bases between them. Germline V gene data show CDR1 as SEHNR and CDR2 as FQNEAQ (reference sequence). The CDR3 loop is CASSLGGLGDTEAFF. As DNA, the CDR3 is TGTGCCAGCAGCTTAGGGGGGTTAGGTGACACTGAAGCTTTCTTT.

This clone came up a few times. V gene TRBV28 combines with J gene TRBJ2-1, with D unresolved. The germline gives CDR1 MDHEN, CDR2 SYDVKM. The CDR3 covers 16 residues. Trimming took 4 bases from V and 0 from J, leaving 13 bases between them. As DNA, the CDR3 is TGTGCCAGCAGTTCATCTCGATGGGGCTCCTACAATGAGCAGTTCTTC. Translated: CASSSSRWGSYNEQFF.

The chain uses TRBV27 and TRBJ1-1, with TRBD1 matching 7 bases. The CDR3 spans 15 residues. Germline V gene sequence: CDR1 MNHEY, CDR2 SMNVEV (reference sequence). V lost 0 bases, J lost 4 bases, and 5 bases stayed unmatched. CDR3 bases: TGTGCCAGCAGTTTATCAAGGGGGCTGGGCACTGAAGCTTTCTTT. Its translation is CASSLSRGLGTEAFF.

A few counts support this clone. The chain carries TRBV6-6 and TRBJ2-7, with 7 bases aligning to TRBD2. Germline CDR1 is MNHNY and CDR2 is SVGAGI (reference sequence). V was pared by 2 bases and J by 0 bases, with 4 bases of the junction left unmatched. This CDR3 is 15 amino acids long. This CDR3 reads CASSYGGVHSYEQYF. The CDR3 DNA reads as TGTGCCAGCAGTTACGGGGGGGTCCACTCCTACGAGCAGTACTTC.

On this clone itself: This may come from a read error, since a much larger clone is one base off. The sample carries other DNA sequences with the same CDR3. The rearrangement uses TRBV30 and TRBJ2-7; D unresolved. CDR3 length: 12 residues. Germline lookup yields CDR1 GTSNPN and CDR2 SVGIG (reference sequence). The CDR3 loop is CAWSVGPYEQYF. The CDR3 coding sequence is TGTGCTTGGAGTGTGGGTCCCTACGAGCAGTACTTC.

This clone was detected only a few times. The junction does not match germline at one end; this may be a read error. The chain is built from TRBV11-2 and TRBJ1-5; tentative D call: TRBD1 (5 bases). The CDR3 loop spans 14 amino acids. CDR1 is SGHAT and CDR2 is FQNNGV in the germline V gene. CDR3 DNA sequence: TGTGCCAGCAGCATAGACGGGGCACATCAGCCCCAGCATTTT. Protein sequence: CASSIDGAHQPQHF.

The rearrangement links TRBV28 to TRBJ1-2; 9 bases are a match to TRBD1. The CDR3 covers 18 residues. The V gene's germline CDR1 is MDHEN and CDR2 SYDVKM. Unmatched junction bases numbered 13, after V lost 5 bases and J lost 0 bases. CDR3 coding DNA: TGTGCCAGCAGTACGACACCCGGGACAGGGTTTTCTAACTATGGCTACACCTTC. Protein: CASSTTPGTGFSNYGYTF.

The V and J genes are TRBV6-4 and TRBJ2-3; D possibly corresponds to TRBD2 (6 bases). Trimming removed 5 bases from V and 2 bases from J, with 14 bases in between. The CDR3 covers 15 residues. Germline V CDR1 and CDR2: MRHNA, SNTAGT. This CDR3 is CASSPGASDTDTQYF. DNA of the CDR3: TGTGCCAGCAGTCCCGGGGCTAGCGACACAGATACGCAGTATTTT.

The chain couples TRBV5-4 to TRBJ1-1, with D possibly matching TRBD1 (6 bases). With 5 bases removed from V and 3 bases from J, the gap between germline ends came to 11 bases. The V gene's germline CDR1 is SGHNT and CDR2 YYREEE (reference sequence). CDR3 length: 13 amino acids. CDR3 DNA sequence: TGTGCCAGCAGGGCAAGACAGGACACTGAAGCTTTCTTT. It encodes CASRARQDTEAFF.

The genes are TRBV7-9 and TRBJ2-7; D gene unclear. This CDR3 comprises 11 residues. Germline values: CDR1 SEHNR, CDR2 FQNEAQ (reference sequence). V was cut by 8 bases and J by 0 bases, with 5 bases left in between. CDR3 sequence: CASERSYEQYF. The DNA of the CDR3 is TGTGCCAGCGAGCGCTCCTACGAGCAGTACTTC. Filled out from reference TRBV7-9 and TRBJ2-7, the complete variable domain reads DTGVSQNPRHKITKRGQNVTFRCDPISEHNRLYWYRQTLGQGPEFLTYFQNEAQLEKSRLLSDRFSAERPKGSFSTLEIQRTEQGDSAMYLCASERSYEQYFGPGTRLTVT.

The chain joins TRBV5-1 to TRBJ2-5, with D perhaps TRBD1 (5 bases). Between the trimmed V and J ends, which lost 2 bases and 1 base, there was a span of 6 bases. CDR1 SGHRS and CDR2 YFSETQ come from the germline V gene. CDR3 length equals 13 residues. The CDR3 coding sequence is TGCGCCAGCAGCTTAGGGGTCCAAGAGACCCAGTACTTC. Protein: CASSLGVQETQYF.

The chain carries TRBV7-2 and TRBJ2-2, with D hard to call. Germline V CDR1 and CDR2: SGHTA, FQGNSA. With 5 bases removed from V and 7 bases from J, the gap between germline ends came to 8 bases. CDR3 length: 12 residues. As DNA, the CDR3 is TGTGCCAGCAGCCACCTACTCGGGGAGCTGTTTTTT. It yields the protein CASSHLLGELFF.

The rearrangement joins TRBV11-2 to TRBJ2-7, with 8 bases fitting TRBD1. This CDR3 spans 13 amino acids. Germline CDR1 is SGHAT and CDR2 is FQNNGV. The V gene end was trimmed by 5 bases and the J gene end by 4 bases; junction bases not matched to a gene: 4. The CDR3 here is CASSRDRFYEQYF. As DNA, the CDR3 is TGTGCCAGCAGCCGGGACAGGTTTTACGAGCAGTACTTC.

This chain connects TRBV16 to TRBJ1-5; TRBD1 might be the D (5 bases). There are 14 residues in the CDR3. V lost 3 bases to trimming and J lost 6 bases, with 12 bases between them. Germline CDR1 and CDR2: KGHSY and FQNENV. The CDR3 bases are TGTGCCAGCAGCCACAACAGGTTAGGTCAGCCCCAGCATTTT. As protein: CASSHNRLGQPQHF. Looking up the rest from reference TRBV16 and TRBJ1-5 gives the full variable domain: GEEVAQTPKHLVRGEGQKAKLYCAPIKGHSYVFWYQQVLKNEFKFLISFQNENVFDETGMPKERFSAKCLPNSPCSLEIQATKLEDSAVYFCASSHNRLGQPQHFGDGTRLSIL.